A selection of T cell receptor beta chains follows, all from one sample in a study of beta chain features in type 1 diabetes. Data came from immunoSEQ multiplex PCR; TCRdb stores just in-frame clones and leaves some out. Here the sample spans nearly 350,000 clones, 7% to 9% being singletons. The source material was central memory CD4+ T cells from blood. These receptors were obtained from a woman under 30 in good health. CDR3s include the opening cysteine and the closing phenylalanine or tryptophan. A D gene is named only where the DNA matches it firmly. Clone size appears in some rows only: once, few, many, or a class for an expanded clone.

v_gene	d_gene	abundance	j_gene	CDR3aa	CDR3nt
TRBV6-1	-	-	TRBJ2-5	CASSEQWGRWETQYF	TGTGCCAGCAGTGAACAATGGGGGCGGTGGGAGACCCAGTACTTC
TRBV4-3	TRBD1	-	TRBJ1-2	CASSQAGTGNGYGYTF	TGCGCCAGCAGCCAGGCTGGGACAGGGAATGGCTATGGCTACACCTTC
TRBV29-1	-	-	TRBJ2-1	CSVVITMGEQFF	TGCAGCGTTGTTATAACGATGGGTGAGCAGTTCTTC
TRBV18	-	-	TRBJ2-7	CASSPPKTPSYEQYF	TGTGCCAGCTCACCACCTAAAACTCCCTCCTACGAGCAGTACTTC
TRBV6-5	TRBD2	-	TRBJ2-5	CASSVSGRETQYF	TGTGCCAGCAGTGTTAGCGGGAGAGAGACCCAGTACTTC
TRBV7-2	-	-	TRBJ1-4	CASSLGSSTNEKLFF	TGTGCCAGCAGCTTAGGTAGCTCGACTAATGAAAAACTGTTTTTT
TRBV6-6	-	-	TRBJ2-2	CASSFYRGTGELFF	TGTGCCAGCAGTTTCTACCGCGGGACCGGGGAGCTGTTTTTT
TRBV1	-	-	TRBJ2-3	CTSSPSGRCADTQYF	TGCACCAGCAGCCCTAGCGGGAGGTGTGCAGATACGCAGTATTTT
TRBV5-1	TRBD1	few	TRBJ2-1	CASSKDRSRHNEQFF	TGCGCCAGCAGCAAGGACAGGTCCCGACACAATGAGCAGTTCTTC
TRBV5-4	-	few	TRBJ2-2	CASSFGQTNTGELFF	TGTGCCAGCAGCTTTGGGCAGACTAACACCGGGGAGCTGTTTTTT
TRBV7-9	TRBD2	many	TRBJ2-5	CASSLGLAGVLGETQYF	TGTGCCAGCAGCTTAGGACTAGCGGGAGTTTTGGGAGAGACCCAGTACTTC
TRBV28	-	-	TRBJ2-7	CASELEGYEQYF	TGTGCCAGCGAGCTAGAGGGATACGAGCAGTACTTC
TRBV6-1	-	-	TRBJ2-7	CASTIGAGFYEQYF	TGTGCCAGCACCATCGGGGCTGGCTTTTACGAGCAGTACTTC
TRBV20-1	-	few	TRBJ2-1	CSAEDFQEQFF	TGCAGTGCTGAGGACTTCCAAGAGCAGTTCTTC
TRBV13	-	few	TRBJ2-7	CASSASLTDYEQYF	TGTGCCAGCAGCGCCTCCCTCACGGACTACGAGCAGTACTTC
TRBV5-1	TRBD1	few	TRBJ2-5	CASSLEDRGFETQYF	TGCGCCAGCAGCTTGGAGGACAGGGGATTTGAGACCCAGTACTTC
TRBV11-2	-	few	TRBJ2-3	CASSFRRDTDTQYF	TGTGCCAGCAGCTTCCGGCGGGACACAGATACGCAGTATTTT
TRBV10-1	TRBD2	-	TRBJ2-7	CASSERTSASYEQYF	TGCGCCAGCAGTGAACGGACTAGCGCGTCCTACGAGCAGTACTTC
TRBV5-1	-	few	TRBJ2-7	CASSFLGSLSYEQYF	TGCGCCAGCAGCTTTCTTGGGTCCCTCTCCTACGAGCAGTACTTC
TRBV7-2	-	many	TRBJ2-1	CAISQYNEQFF	TGTGCCATCTCCCAGTACAATGAGCAGTTCTTC
TRBV7-8	TRBD1	-	TRBJ2-3	CASSPRQGTDTQYF	TGTGCCAGCAGCCCAAGACAGGGTACAGATACGCAGTATTTT
TRBV2	TRBD1	-	TRBJ2-7	CASLTPGQPGTYEQYF	TGTGCCAGCCTAACGCCGGGACAGCCTGGGACCTACGAGCAGTACTTC
TRBV5-1	TRBD2	few	TRBJ2-5	CASSLRAGQETQYF	TGCGCCAGCAGCTTGAGAGCGGGACAAGAGACCCAGTACTTC
TRBV6-1	-	-	TRBJ2-1	CASSEPGVGGGPYNEQFF	TGTGCCAGCAGTGAACCCGGGGTCGGCGGCGGGCCCTACAATGAGCAGTTCTTC
TRBV11-3	-	once	TRBJ2-3	CASSLRDQGDTQYF	TGTGCCAGCAGCCTCAGGGACCAGGGAGATACGCAGTATTTT
TRBV6-5	TRBD1	-	TRBJ2-1	CASSRQGNNEQFF	TGTGCCAGCAGCCGACAGGGTAACAATGAGCAGTTCTTC
TRBV9	TRBD1	few	TRBJ2-1	CASSVGQGHTSWEQFF	TGTGCCAGCAGCGTAGGACAGGGCCATACCTCCTGGGAGCAGTTCTTC
TRBV19	TRBD2	-	TRBJ2-7	CASSRGTSGSFFIYEQYF	TGTGCCAGTAGTAGAGGCACTAGCGGGAGTTTTTTTATCTACGAGCAGTACTTC
TRBV21-1	-	few	TRBJ2-4	CASSKGQPKNIQYF	TGTGCCAGCAGCAAAGGGCAGCCAAAAAACATTCAGTACTTC
TRBV7-9	-	few	TRBJ2-7	CASSLGQNYEQYF	TGTGCCAGCAGCCTCGGTCAGAACTACGAGCAGTACTTC
TRBV7-7	TRBD1	few	TRBJ1-2	CASSLVCRTGRFYGYTF	TGTGCTAGCAGCTTAGTATGTAGGACAGGGCGCTTCTATGGCTACACCTTC
TRBV7-2	-	few	TRBJ2-2	CASSLVPGELFF	TGTGCCAGCAGCTTAGTTCCCGGGGAGCTGTTTTTT
TRBV5-1	TRBD2	few	TRBJ2-3	CASSPSGLAGRDTQYF	TGCGCCAGCAGCCCCTCCGGACTAGCGGGAAGAGATACGCAGTATTTT
TRBV10-2	-	few	TRBJ2-3	CASSAAVGTDTQYF	TGCGCCAGCAGTGCAGCGGTAGGCACAGATACGCAGTATTTT
TRBV11-2	TRBD2	-	TRBJ2-5	CASSHDSGSWLETQYF	TGTGCCAGCAGCCACGATAGCGGGAGTTGGTTAGAGACCCAGTACTTC
TRBV5-6	-	few	TRBJ2-7	CASSLGQGMTYEQYF	TGTGCCAGCAGCTTGGGGCAGGGGATGACCTACGAGCAGTACTTC
TRBV18	-	-	TRBJ2-7	CASSPTLAYEQYF	TGTGCCAGCTCACCAACCCTGGCCTACGAGCAGTACTTC
TRBV7-2	-	few	TRBJ2-5	CASTSGGQTQYF	TGTGCCAGCACCTCGGGGGGCCAGACCCAGTACTTC
TRBV13	TRBD1	few	TRBJ1-2	CASSLGGSTGGWNYGYTF	TGTGCCAGCAGCTTAGGAGGGTCAACAGGGGGCTGGAACTATGGCTACACCTTC
TRBV7-8	-	many	TRBJ1-4	CASSMTGENEKLFF	TGTGCCAGCAGCATGACAGGAGAAAATGAAAAACTGTTTTTT
TRBV28	TRBD1	few	TRBJ2-7	CASIPHDRVTGEQYF	TGTGCCAGCATCCCCCACGACAGGGTAACGGGTGAGCAGTACTTC
TRBV19	-	-	TRBJ2-3	CASSPRADTQYF	TGTGCCAGTAGTCCCAGGGCCGATACGCAGTATTTT
TRBV4-1	TRBD1	-	TRBJ1-4	CASSQDGTGREKLFF	TGCGCCAGCAGCCAAGACGGGACAGGTCGTGAAAAACTGTTTTTT
TRBV14	-	many	TRBJ2-6	CASSQAEWQMWGANVLTF	TGTGCCAGCAGCCAGGCGGAATGGCAAATGTGGGGGGCCAACGTCCTGACTTTC
TRBV6-5	TRBD1	few	TRBJ1-5	CASSGGQADQPQHF	TGTGCCAGCAGTGGCGGACAGGCAGATCAGCCCCAGCATTTT
TRBV7-2	-	few	TRBJ1-2	CASSLDSFNYGYTF	TGTGCCAGCAGCTTAGATAGCTTTAACTATGGCTACACCTTC
TRBV2	TRBD2	few	TRBJ2-7	CASSEGLAGFYEQYF	TGTGCCAGCAGCGAAGGACTAGCGGGGTTCTACGAGCAGTACTTC
TRBV5-1	TRBD1	-	TRBJ2-7	CASSLDGTAQYF	TGCGCCAGCAGCTTGGACGGGACAGCGCAGTACTTC
TRBV2	-	few	TRBJ2-2	CASRVLLVTNTGELFF	TGTGCCAGCAGGGTACTCTTAGTTACGAACACCGGGGAGCTGTTTTTT
TRBV20-1	-	few	TRBJ2-7	CSGRDFYEQYF	TGCAGCGGAAGGGACTTCTACGAGCAGTACTTC
TRBV25-1	TRBD2	many	TRBJ2-1	CASSEGGGSVAYNEQFF	TGTGCCAGCAGTGAAGGCGGGGGTTCAGTCGCCTACAATGAGCAGTTCTTC
TRBV10-3	-	-	TRBJ2-7	CAISEWQRDYEQYF	TGTGCCATCAGTGAGTGGCAGAGGGATTACGAGCAGTACTTC
TRBV6-5	-	few	TRBJ1-5	CASSYAGRAQPQHF	TGTGCCAGCAGTTACGCTGGGAGGGCCCAGCCCCAGCATTTT
TRBV5-6	-	many	TRBJ2-7	CASSDYRDYEQYF	TGTGCCAGCAGCGATTACCGGGACTACGAGCAGTACTTC
TRBV6-6	-	many	TRBJ2-7	CASTAPGQGVYEQYF	TGTGCCAGCACCGCACCCGGGCAGGGAGTCTACGAGCAGTACTTC
TRBV7-2	-	many	TRBJ2-1	CASSLFSGPSYNEQFF	TGTGCCAGCAGCTTATTCAGCGGGCCCTCCTACAATGAGCAGTTCTTC
TRBV10-3	TRBD2	many	TRBJ2-5	CATGATSGLNFQETQYF	TGTGCCACCGGAGCGACTAGCGGGCTTAACTTCCAAGAGACCCAGTACTTC